Included here is one T cell receptor beta chain sequence, with context. The V end was cut by 3 bases, the J end by 11 bases, with 19 bases between. The CDR3 is 14 residues long. Germline loops: CDR1 SNHLY, CDR2 FYNNEI. This entry belongs to a study of Ad26.COV2.S vaccination and SARS-CoV-2 variants. Study details: Each vaccinee took Ad26.COV2.S intramuscularly, once or twice 56 days apart.

The treatment denotes: some 19 received Ad26.COV2.S at low or high dose, single or two shots; about 5 received placebo; per-sample allocation not given. The study sampled participants on day 63 after the first vaccine or placebo injection. A Boston donor was an adult aged 18-55 years. The study used a vaccine consisting of an Ad26 vector that expressed Wuhan-strain SARS-CoV-2 spike. Assay: immunoSEQ multiplex PCR; the TCRdb copy retains only in-frame clones and omits some. This table has fewer than 400,000 clones, around 89% appearing once. The sequence came from a person aged 18-60 years who received the Ad26.COV2.S COVID-19 vaccine or a placebo. This sequence joins TRBV2 and TRBJ1-1; D not certain. The specimen was peripheral blood, collected in a trial of Ad26.COV2.S vaccine versus placebo. The CDR3 reads CASSDMSRLGRAFF. The CDR3 bases are TGTGCCAGCAGTGACATGTCCCGCCTGGGGAGGGCTTTCTTT.